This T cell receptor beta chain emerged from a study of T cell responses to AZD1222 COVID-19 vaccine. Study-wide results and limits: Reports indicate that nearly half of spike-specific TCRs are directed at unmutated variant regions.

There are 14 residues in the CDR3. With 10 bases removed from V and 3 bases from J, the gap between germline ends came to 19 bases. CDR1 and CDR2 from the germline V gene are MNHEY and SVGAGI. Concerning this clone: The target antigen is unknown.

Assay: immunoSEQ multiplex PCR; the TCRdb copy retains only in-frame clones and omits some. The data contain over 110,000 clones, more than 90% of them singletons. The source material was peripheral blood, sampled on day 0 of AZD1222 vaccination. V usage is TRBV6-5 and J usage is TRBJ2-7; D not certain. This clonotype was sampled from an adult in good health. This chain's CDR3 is CANSPPRSSYEQYF. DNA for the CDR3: TGTGCCAACTCGCCTCCCCGCTCCAGCTACGAGCAGTACTTC.